This TCR beta chain was sequenced for a study of Ad26.COV2.S vaccination and SARS-CoV-2 variants. Notes on the study in general: Compared with placebo recipients, vaccine recipients had higher spike-specific TCR breadth. In TCR breadth and depth analyses, total T cell responses may have been underestimated. Vaccinees reportedly had broad spike-specific CD8+ and CD4+ T cell responses.

Produced via immunoSEQ multiplex PCR; TCRdb's table is partial and in-frame only. The sample yields approximately 480,000 clones, around nine tenths seen once. Germline CDR1 and CDR2: MDHEN and SYDVKM. This CDR3 has 14 residues. V was pared by 3 bases and J by 8 bases, with 13 bases between. As regards this clone: Its antigen is undetermined.

This sample's treatment: about 20 received Ad26.COV2.S at low or high dose, single or two shots; about 5 received placebo; per-sample allocation not given. Collection of samples fell on day 63 after the first vaccine or placebo injection. An adult of 18-55 years in Boston served as donor. The V and J genes are TRBV28 and TRBJ1-4; the D gene is possibly TRBD1 (5 bases). The clonotype was recovered from a person between 18 and 65 years old who received the Ad26.COV2.S COVID-19 vaccine or a placebo. The sequences come from peripheral blood, collected in a trial of Ad26.COV2.S vaccine versus placebo. The CDR3 region is CASSFRRVGEKLFF. CDR3 coding DNA: TGTGCCAGCAGTTTTCGCAGGGTCGGCGAAAAACTGTTTTTT.